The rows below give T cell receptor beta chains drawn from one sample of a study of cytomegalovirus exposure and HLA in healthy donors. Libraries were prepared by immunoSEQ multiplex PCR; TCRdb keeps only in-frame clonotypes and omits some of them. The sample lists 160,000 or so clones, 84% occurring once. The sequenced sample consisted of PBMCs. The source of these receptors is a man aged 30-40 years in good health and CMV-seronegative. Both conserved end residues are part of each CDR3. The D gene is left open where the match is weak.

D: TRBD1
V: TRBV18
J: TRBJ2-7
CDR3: CASSPGTGRDEQYF

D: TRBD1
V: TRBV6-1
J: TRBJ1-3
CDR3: CASSEQPLGTDSGNTIYF

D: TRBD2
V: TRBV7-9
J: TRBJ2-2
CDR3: CASSSRSSGGAVGELFF

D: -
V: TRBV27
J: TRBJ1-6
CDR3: CASTGEYSYNSPLHF

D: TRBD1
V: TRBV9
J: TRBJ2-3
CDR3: CASTTRQGNGTDTQYF

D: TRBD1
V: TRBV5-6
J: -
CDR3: CASNRGFFHEQYF

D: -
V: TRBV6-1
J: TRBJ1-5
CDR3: CASSETTEYSNQPQHF

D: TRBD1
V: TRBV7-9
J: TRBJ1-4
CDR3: CASSSSQGHPEKLFF

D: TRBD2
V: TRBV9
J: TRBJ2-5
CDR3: CASSVGASGGQETQYF

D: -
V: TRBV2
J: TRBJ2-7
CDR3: CASREFPDRPYEQYF

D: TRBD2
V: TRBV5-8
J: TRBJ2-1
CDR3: CASSFFRGTSGLYNEQFF

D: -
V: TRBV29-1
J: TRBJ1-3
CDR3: CSVEVQGGNTIYF

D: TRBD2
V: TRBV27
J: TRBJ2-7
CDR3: CASKGAKGFSAGDYEQYF

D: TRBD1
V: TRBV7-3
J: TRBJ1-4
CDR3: CASSPGQGENEKLFF

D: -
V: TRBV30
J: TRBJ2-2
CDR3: CAWSEGSGPNTGELFF

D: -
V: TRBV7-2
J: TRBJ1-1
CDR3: CASSSGWVTEAFF

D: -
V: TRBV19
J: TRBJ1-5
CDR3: CASKFQGGNQPQHF

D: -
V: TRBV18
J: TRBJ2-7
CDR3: CASSPSSRGAYEQYF

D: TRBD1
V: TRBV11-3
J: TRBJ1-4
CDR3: CASSSTGAFTTNEKLFF

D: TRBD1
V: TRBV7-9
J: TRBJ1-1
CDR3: CSSSAPGQRAFF

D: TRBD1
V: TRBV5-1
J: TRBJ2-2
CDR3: CASSRTGGSGELFF

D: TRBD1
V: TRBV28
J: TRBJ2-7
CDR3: CASSSADRANDEQYF